Listed below are T cell receptor beta chains from one sample, sequenced in a study of blood T cell repertoires in COVID-19. Using immunoSEQ multiplex PCR, the repertoire was profiled, and TCRdb retains in-frame clones only, with some absent. The sample consists of about 90,000 clones, about 89% of them appearing once. The sequenced sample consisted of peripheral blood. These receptors were collected from a man aged 45-65 years with COVID-19, enrolled during active disease. CDR3s include the opening cysteine and the closing phenylalanine or tryptophan. The D gene is left open where the match is weak. Not every row has a clone size; where given, it reads once, few, many or a size class.

TGTGCCAGCAGCTTAATGGGACAGGGGTACACTGAAGCTTTCTTT,CASSLMGQGYTEAFF,TRBV7-3,TRBD1,.,TRBJ1-1
TGTGCCAGCAAAATTCAGGGCGACACTGAAGCTTTCTTT,CASKIQGDTEAFF,TRBV6-6,.,.,TRBJ1-1
TGTGCCACCAGCAGCGGTCTTCCAGGGACAGCTGAGCAGTTCTTC,CATSSGLPGTAEQFF,TRBV15,TRBD1,.,TRBJ2-1
TGTGCCAGCAGCCAATGGGGCAGGGCGGACGAGCAGTACTTC,CASSQWGRADEQYF,TRBV3-1/TRBV3-2,.,.,TRBJ2-7
TGCAGTGCTAGTGCGGGGGGCACTGCTAATGAAAAACTGTTTTTT,CSASAGGTANEKLFF,TRBV20-1,.,.,TRBJ1-4
TGTGCCAGCAGCCAACCGGGACTCCCCCTCCACTTT,CASSQPGLPLHF,TRBV3-1/TRBV3-2,.,.,TRBJ1-6
TGTGCCATCAACCACGGACAGACCTCCTATGGCTACACCTTC,CAINHGQTSYGYTF,TRBV10-3,.,.,TRBJ1-2
TGTGCCAGCAGCTTAGTCGGCAGGGGCTTCTACGAGCAGTACTTC,CASSLVGRGFYEQYF,TRBV7-2,.,.,TRBJ2-7
TGTGCCAGCAGTGAAGCGGGGACAGGGCGAGGAAACACCATATATTTT,CASSEAGTGRGNTIYF,TRBV6-1,TRBD1,.,TRBJ1-3
TGTGCCAGCAGCCCCCAAACAGGACAAGAGACCCAGTACTTC,CASSPQTGQETQYF,TRBV4-2,.,.,TRBJ2-5
TGCAGCGTTGAAGACAGAACGAACACTGAAGCTTTCTTT,CSVEDRTNTEAFF,TRBV29-1,.,.,TRBJ1-1
TGCGCCAGCAGCTTGGCGGATGGAAGAGGCTACGAGCAGTACTTC,CASSLADGRGYEQYF,TRBV5-1,.,.,TRBJ2-7
TGTGCCAGTAGTATAGGCGTGACTGGGGAGCTGTTTTTT,CASSIGVTGELFF,TRBV19,.,once,TRBJ2-2
TGTGCCAGCAGCCGATACATGAACACTGAAGCTTTCTTT,CASSRYMNTEAFF,TRBV7-9,.,.,TRBJ1-1
TGTGCCAGCAGACTTAGCTTGTGGGGCCGAACCGGGGAGCTGTTTTTT,CASRLSLWGRTGELFF,TRBV7-2,.,once,TRBJ2-2
TGTGCCAGCAGCCAGGCAGGGGCTAACTATGGCTACACCTTC,CASSQAGANYGYTF,TRBV4-2,.,.,TRBJ1-2
TGTGCCAGCAGCTTATTTCCGCGGGGTCGAACTGGAAACACCATATATTTT,CASSLFPRGRTGNTIYF,TRBV7-9,.,.,TRBJ1-3
TGTGCCAGCAGTGTACGCCCAGGACAGCACTATAATTCACCCCTCCACTTT,CASSVRPGQHYNSPLHF,TRBV27,.,.,TRBJ1-6
TGTGCCAGCAGCTTAATGGTGACTAGCGGGGTTGGGGCCACCTACGAGCAGTACTTC,CASSLMVTSGVGATYEQYF,TRBV7-6,TRBD2,.,TRBJ2-7
TGTGCCAGCAGCGCGGGACAGCGATCACCCTACGAGCAGTACTTC,CASSAGQRSPYEQYF,TRBV7-9,.,.,TRBJ2-7
TGTGCCAGCAGCCCTTTCCGGACAGCGAACACTGAAGCTTTCTTT,CASSPFRTANTEAFF,TRBV14,.,.,TRBJ1-1
TGCGCCAGCGGCAAAGAATCCAGGTGGGATGAGCAGTTCTTC,CASGKESRWDEQFF,TRBV5-1,.,.,TRBJ2-1
TGTGCCAGCAGCCGGAGTTCCGGACTAGCTGGGAATGAGCAGTTCTTC,CASSRSSGLAGNEQFF,TRBV7-9,TRBD2,.,TRBJ2-1
TGTGCCATCAGTGTTAGCGGGGGGGCGCGGGAGACCCAGTACTTC,CAISVSGGARETQYF,TRBV10-3,TRBD2,.,TRBJ2-5
TGTGCCAGCAGCTTCAGCTGGGAGGGTAATTCACCCCTCCACTTT,CASSFSWEGNSPLHF,TRBV7-2,.,.,TRBJ1-6
TGTGCCAGCTCACCACCTTTCGGGCAGGGGGTGATCAATGAGCAGTTCTTC,CASSPPFGQGVINEQFF,TRBV18,TRBD1,.,TRBJ2-1
TGTGCCAGCAGCCAAATACAGGAGACCTACAATGAGCAGTTCTTC,CASSQIQETYNEQFF,TRBV3-1/TRBV3-2,.,once,TRBJ2-1
TGCGCCAGCAGCCTACAGGTCCCCCAAGAGACCCAGTACTTC,CASSLQVPQETQYF,TRBV5-1,.,.,TRBJ2-5
TGTGCCAGCAGCGGTAGCGGGGGAGGGGGCAATGAGCAGTTCTTC,CASSGSGGGGNEQFF,TRBV11-2,TRBD2,.,TRBJ2-1
TGTGCCAGTAGTCCACAGGGGGCCGTAATCACTGAAGCTTTCTTT,CASSPQGAVITEAFF,TRBV19,TRBD1,.,TRBJ1-1
TGTGCCAGCAGAGCAGACAGGGGGGACTATGGCTACACCTTC,CASRADRGDYGYTF,TRBV2,TRBD1,.,TRBJ1-2
TGTGCCAGCAGCTTAGTGGGAGGTAGGGAGACCTACGAGCAGTACTTC,CASSLVGGRETYEQYF,TRBV7-9,.,.,TRBJ2-7
TGTGCCAGCAGCTTATTCAGGGTCCATGAGCAGTTCTTC,CASSLFRVHEQFF,TRBV7-2,.,.,TRBJ2-1
TGTGCCTGGAGGGGAGGGCTGCCCTATGGCTACACCTTC,CAWRGGLPYGYTF,TRBV30,.,.,TRBJ1-2
TGTGCCAGCTTATGGGGGGGCATGAACACTGAAGCTTTCTTT,CASLWGGMNTEAFF,TRBV6-6,.,.,TRBJ1-1
TGCGCCAGCAGCCAAGAACACCGGGGGCAGGGGGGTGGCTACACCTTC,CASSQEHRGQGGGYTF,TRBV4-3,TRBD1,once,TRBJ1-2
TGTGCCAGCAGCCTCGGACAGGGCTCCTACAATGAGCAGTTCTTC,CASSLGQGSYNEQFF,TRBV7-6,TRBD1,.,TRBJ2-1
TGTGCCAGCAGCAGAGAACAGGGTACAGGCTACGAGCAGTACTTC,CASSREQGTGYEQYF,TRBV7-9,.,.,TRBJ2-7
TGTGCCAGCAGTTTTCGAGGGTTTCAGCCCCAGCATTTT,CASSFRGFQPQHF,TRBV12-3/TRBV12-4,.,.,TRBJ1-5
TGTGCCAGCAGACCTAGCGGGGGGGCCGTGACCCAGTACTTC,CASRPSGGAVTQYF,TRBV25-1,TRBD2,.,TRBJ2-5
TGTGCCAGCAGCCAGGGGGCTAATGAAAAACTGTTTTTT,CASSQGANEKLFF,TRBV6-4,TRBD1,.,TRBJ1-4
TGTGCCAGCAGCCCAGGACTTACCGGGGAGCTGTTTTTT,CASSPGLTGELFF,TRBV7-9,.,.,TRBJ2-2
TGTGCCAGCAGTTTATTGGCGGCGGAGGGGTTTGGTGAAAAACTGTTTTTT,CASSLLAAEGFGEKLFF,TRBV27,.,.,TRBJ1-4
TGCGCCAGCAAACCGGGACAGAACTCCTACGAGCAGTACTTC,CASKPGQNSYEQYF,TRBV5-1,TRBD1,.,TRBJ2-7
TGTGCCAGCAGTTTAAGAAGAGGGGGAGGGACTGAAGCTTTCTTT,CASSLRRGGGTEAFF,TRBV27,.,once,TRBJ1-1
TGTGCCAGCAGTAGAGAGGGTGGGTCACCCCTCCACTTT,CASSREGGSPLHF,TRBV2,.,.,TRBJ1-6
TGTGCCAGCAGCCTCGGAGCGGGGCAGCCCCAGCATTTT,CASSLGAGQPQHF,TRBV28,.,few,TRBJ1-5
TGTGCCACCAGCAGAGAACCGAGACAGGGTCGTTCACCCCTCCACTTT,CATSREPRQGRSPLHF,TRBV15,TRBD1,few,TRBJ1-6
TGTGCCAGCTTTCCCAGCAGGGACTCCTACGAGCAGTACTTC,CASFPSRDSYEQYF,TRBV18,.,.,TRBJ2-7
TGTGCAAGTCGCTTAGTCCCCCGGGACACCTCCACAGATACGCAGTATTTT,CASRLVPRDTSTDTQYF,TRBV12-2,.,.,TRBJ2-3
TGCGCCAGCAGCCAATCCTCTAGGGGAGGGCTTCTGCCCCAGCATTTT,CASSQSSRGGLLPQHF,TRBV4-1,.,.,TRBJ1-5
TGCGCCAGCACCCCACCTGGGACAGGGACCTACGAGCAGTACTTC,CASTPPGTGTYEQYF,TRBV23-1,TRBD1,.,TRBJ2-7
TGTGCCAGCTCCCGGACAGCCCTCTACGAGCAGTACTTC,CASSRTALYEQYF,TRBV18,.,once,TRBJ2-7